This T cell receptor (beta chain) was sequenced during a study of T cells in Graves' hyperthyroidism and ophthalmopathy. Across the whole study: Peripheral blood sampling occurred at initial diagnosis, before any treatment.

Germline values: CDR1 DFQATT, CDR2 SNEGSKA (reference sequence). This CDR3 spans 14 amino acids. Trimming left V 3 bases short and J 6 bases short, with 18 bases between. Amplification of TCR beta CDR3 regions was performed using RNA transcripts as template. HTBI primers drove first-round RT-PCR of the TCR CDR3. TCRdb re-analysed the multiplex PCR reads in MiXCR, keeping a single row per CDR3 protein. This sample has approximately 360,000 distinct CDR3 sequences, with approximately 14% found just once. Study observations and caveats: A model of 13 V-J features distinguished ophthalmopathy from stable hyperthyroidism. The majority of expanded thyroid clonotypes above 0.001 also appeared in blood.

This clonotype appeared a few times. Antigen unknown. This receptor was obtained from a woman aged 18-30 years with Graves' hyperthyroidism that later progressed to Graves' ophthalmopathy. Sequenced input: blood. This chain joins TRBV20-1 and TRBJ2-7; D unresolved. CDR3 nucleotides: TGCAGTGCTAGCGTTTCTGTTGGTCTTCGCGAGCAGTACTTC. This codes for CSASVSVGLREQYF.